This TCR beta chain was captured in a study of sequential checkpoint blockade in melanoma. Method: immunoSEQ multiplex PCR; TCRdb's copy keeps in-frame clones and lacks some. The data show a few thousand clones, approximately 19% seen once. The sample's treatment: randomized to nivolumab then ipilimumab (arm A) or the reverse (arm B). This clone turned up a few times. V was pared by 7 bases and J by 1 base, with 7 bases of the junction left unmatched. The CDR3 is made up of 14 amino acids. Germline loops: CDR1 SQVTM, CDR2 ANQGSEA. The source material was tumor tissue (inferred from file names), sampled from a patient given nivolumab and ipilimumab in sequence. The chain uses TRBV29-1 and TRBJ2-5; TRBD1 matches at 9 bases. The receptor was derived from a human donor with melanoma. CDR3: CSAWDRAGQETQYF. The CDR3, as DNA: TGCAGCGCCTGGGACAGGGCGGGCCAAGAGACCCAGTACTTC. Looking up the rest from reference TRBV29-1 and TRBJ2-5 gives the full variable domain: SAVISQKPSRDICQRGTSLTIQCQVDSQVTMMFWYRQQPGQSLTLIATANQGSEATYESGFVIDKFPISRPNLTFSTLTVSNMSPEDSSIYLCSAWDRAGQETQYFGPGTRLLVL.